This passage covers 21 T cell receptor beta chains from one sample sequenced in a study of blood T cell repertoires in COVID-19. The data were produced by immunoSEQ multiplex PCR, yet TCRdb's version contains in-frame clones alone and is incomplete. Of some 130,000 clones listed, roughly 79% are singletons. The sequencing input was peripheral blood. The receptors were sampled from a human donor in a cohort sampled during active COVID-19.

V gene TRBV13 combines with J gene TRBJ1-6, with 7 bases matching TRBD1. Germline trimming cut 5 bases from V and 9 bases from J; bases unmatched to any gene: 13. Germline V gives CDR1 PRHDT, CDR2 FYEKMQ (reference sequence). This CDR3 has 16 amino acids. CDR3 protein: CASSRQGTTIASPLHF. The CDR3 coding sequence is TGTGCCAGCAGCCGACAGGGTACCACTATAGCTTCACCCCTCCACTTT.

The CDR3 spells CAISEGAGTGELFF. CDR3 DNA: TGTGCCATCAGTGAGGGGGCGGGGACCGGGGAGCTGTTTTTT. The V gene is TRBV10-3, the J gene TRBJ2-2; D is possibly TRBD2 (6 bases). The CDR3 has 14 amino acids. Per germline, CDR1 ENHRY and CDR2 SYGVKD. V was cut by 2 bases and J by 5 bases, with 9 bases left in between.

This clone showed up just once. V and J are TRBV11-2 and TRBJ1-4; 7 nucleotides line up with TRBD1. This CDR3 contains 15 residues. V shed 3 bases, J shed 2 bases, and the junction held 3 bases outside the gene matches. Germline CDR1 is SGHAT and CDR2 is FQNNGV. The CDR3 nucleotides read TGTGCCAGCAGCTTTAGGGGACAGACTAATGAAAAACTGTTTTTT. It translates to CASSFRGQTNEKLFF.

This chain uses TRBV5-1 with TRBJ2-5; perhaps TRBD2 as D (5 bases). Germline-derived CDR1 and CDR2 are SGHRS and YFSETQ. The CDR3 contains 14 residues. The V gene lost 0 bases and the J gene lost 2 bases, with 8 bases spanning the gap. The CDR3 region is CASSLGGLQETQYF. The CDR3 bases are TGCGCCAGCAGCTTGGGCGGACTTCAAGAGACCCAGTACTTC.

The chain employs TRBV11-2 and TRBJ2-1, with 12 bases fitting TRBD2. The CDR3 has 16 residues. In germline, CDR1 is SGHAT, CDR2 FQNNGV. J was trimmed by 7 bases and V by 5 bases; bases with no gene match: 9. Written as DNA, the CDR3 is TGTGCCAGCAGCGGACCCCTAGCGGGGGGGCTTAATGAGCAGTTCTTC. Translation: CASSGPLAGGLNEQFF.

This clone was detected a few times. The V gene is TRBV7-9, the J gene TRBJ2-2, with D unclear. The CDR3 is made up of 11 amino acids. The V end was cut by 8 bases, the J end by 5 bases, with 6 bases between. CDR1 and CDR2 (germline): SEHNR, FQNEAQ (reference sequence). In nucleotides, the CDR3 is TGTGCCAGCGAGAAGACCGGGGAGCTGTTTTTT. It is translated as CASEKTGELFF. Variable domain in full (rest from reference TRBV7-9 and TRBJ2-2): DTGVSQNPRHKITKRGQNVTFRCDPISEHNRLYWYRQTLGQGPEFLTYFQNEAQLEKSRLLSDRFSAERPKGSFSTLEIQRTEQGDSAMYLCASEKTGELFFGEGSRLTVL.

V usage is TRBV11-2 and J usage is TRBJ1-2, with D unresolved. The CDR3 is 14 residues long. V lost 0 bases to trimming and J lost 5 bases, with 10 bases between them. CDR1 and CDR2 from the germline V gene are SGHAT and FQNNGV. The CDR3: CASSLDYRTYGYTF. In nucleotides, the CDR3 is TGTGCCAGCAGCTTAGATTACAGAACTTATGGCTACACCTTC.

The V and J genes are TRBV9 and TRBJ1-2, with a possible D match to TRBD1 (5 bases). From germline, CDR1 is SGDLS and CDR2 YYNGEE. The V end was cut by 1 base, the J end by 3 bases, with 10 bases between. CDR3 size: 14 residues. CDR3 sequence (DNA): TGTGCCAGCAGCGTAATCCCAGGGTACTATGGCTACACCTTC. Its protein is CASSVIPGYYGYTF.

This clone appeared once. The V gene is TRBV15, the J gene TRBJ2-7; D perhaps matches TRBD1 (6 bases). V was pared by 3 bases and J by 4 bases, with 19 bases between. The CDR3 length is 16 residues. Germline CDR1 and CDR2: LNHNV and YYDKDF (reference sequence). The CDR3 DNA reads as TGTGCCACCAGCAGCCTTCCTCGTTCAGGGGTTTACGAGCAGTACTTC. It specifies CATSSLPRSGVYEQYF.

This clone has only a few counts. The chain uses TRBV12-3 or TRBV12-4 and TRBJ2-7; TRBD2 is a possible D gene (6 bases). This CDR3 is built from 12 residues. Trimming stripped 5 bases from V and 11 bases from J, with 16 bases between. CDR3 in DNA: TGTGCCAGCAGTCGGGACTCGAGGAGAAAGTACTTC. Translation: CASSRDSRRKYF.

CDR3 amino acids: CSVEVGGMTEAFF. CDR3 nucleotides: TGCAGCGTTGAAGTAGGGGGCATGACTGAAGCTTTCTTT. The V and J genes are TRBV29-1 and TRBJ1-1; TRBD1 aligns across 7 bases. The V and J ends lost 1 base and 5 bases, in that order; junction bases with no gene match: 4. Germline assignment: CDR1 SQVTM and CDR2 ANQGSEA. This CDR3 has 13 residues.

This chain joins TRBV5-1 and TRBJ2-5, with 7 positions matching TRBD2. Germline lookup yields CDR1 SGHRS and CDR2 YFSETQ. The trim removed 2 bases at V and 5 bases at J, leaving 9 bases unmatched. This CDR3 spans 15 amino acids. The CDR3 here is CASSLPTQGGETQYF. CDR3 DNA: TGCGCCAGCAGCTTACCCACCCAGGGAGGGGAGACCCAGTACTTC.

The chain employs TRBV4-1 and TRBJ2-1, with 7 bases fitting TRBD2. The ends lost 0 bases at V and 4 bases at J; junction bases unmatched: 6. Germline CDR1 MGHRA, CDR2 YSYEKL. The CDR3 is made up of 16 amino acids. CDR3 coding DNA: TGCGCCAGCAGCCAAGAGGGGCGGACTAGATACAATGAGCAGTTCTTC. Its translation: CASSQEGRTRYNEQFF.

The CDR3 reads CASSYYQRTRYNYGYTF. DNA for the CDR3: TGTGCCAGCAGTTACTACCAACGGACACGGTATAACTATGGCTACACCTTC. The V call is TRBV6-2 or TRBV6-3, the J call TRBJ1-2; D might be TRBD1 (5 bases). V was clipped by 1 base and J by 1 base, with 16 bases between them. Germline-derived CDR1 and CDR2 are MNHEY and SVGEGT. The CDR3 consists of 17 residues.

This clone was detected a few times. The J gene is TRBJ2-6, the V gene TRBV30; a weak D match, TRBD2 (5 bases). Per the germline V gene, CDR1 is GTSNPN and CDR2 is SVGIG (reference sequence). Deletions cut 7 bases from V and 4 bases from J, with 11 bases between. The CDR3 spans 13 residues. The CDR3 DNA is TGTGCCTCCTCGGGGAACGGGGCCAACGTCCTGACTTTC. As protein: CASSGNGANVLTF.

The rearrangement joins TRBV5-4 to TRBJ1-2; 12 bases align to TRBD1. V lost 7 bases and J lost 4; bases outside the gene matches: 11. The CDR3 is 16 residues long. Germline V gene sequence: CDR1 SGHNT, CDR2 YYREEE (reference sequence). This CDR3 is CASSGTGGTRGYGYTF. The CDR3 nucleotides are TGTGCCAGCTCCGGGACAGGGGGCACTAGAGGCTATGGCTACACCTTC.

The chain couples TRBV18 to TRBJ1-4; 8 bases line up with TRBD1. Germline-derived CDR1 and CDR2 are KGHSH and LQKENI. The CDR3 extends over 13 amino acids. Losses at the gene ends were 6 bases for V and 8 bases for J; bases not matched to a gene: 5. The CDR3 reads CASSTDRDEKLFF. The CDR3 DNA reads as TGTGCCAGCTCCACGGACAGGGACGAAAAACTGTTTTTT.

The chain joins TRBV7-8 to TRBJ1-1; 7 nucleotides match TRBD1. This CDR3 is 14 amino acids long. Germline CDR1 and CDR2: SGHVS and FQNEAQ. The V segment lost 6 bases and the J segment 1 base; nucleotides outside the gene matches: 5. As DNA, the CDR3 is TGTGCCAGCAGACCGAACAGGGGGAACACTGAAGCTTTCTTT. This encodes CASRPNRGNTEAFF.

The V gene is TRBV4-1, the J gene TRBJ2-5; TRBD1 matches 7 bases. The junction had 12 bases not matched to a gene; V was cut back by 4 bases and J by 7 bases. Germline CDR1 MGHRA, CDR2 YSYEKL. This CDR3 region has 15 residues. CDR3 sequence: CASSPLGQRSGTQYF. Written as DNA, the CDR3 is TGCGCCAGCAGCCCTTTGGGACAGCGCTCCGGGACCCAGTACTTC.

The CDR3 nucleotides are TGTGCCAGCAGCCGTACGGACAGGGCCACTGAAGCTTTCTTT. This gives the protein CASSRTDRATEAFF. The gene calls are TRBV3-1 (or the pseudogene TRBV3-2) and TRBJ1-1; 8 nucleotides align to TRBD1. CDR1 LGHDT and CDR2 YNNKEL come from the germline V gene (reference sequence). The CDR3 extends over 14 amino acids. The J segment lost 4 bases and the V segment lost 4 bases, leaving 5 bases of the junction unmatched.

The chain combines TRBV9 with TRBJ1-1; D not certain. Germline loops: CDR1 SGDLS, CDR2 YYNGEE. CDR3 length: 13 amino acids. Trimming shortened V by 6 bases and J by 0 bases, and 9 bases separated the two germline ends. The CDR3 spells CASTGRLNTEAFF. CDR3 sequence (DNA): TGTGCCAGCACAGGCCGCCTGAACACTGAAGCTTTCTTT.